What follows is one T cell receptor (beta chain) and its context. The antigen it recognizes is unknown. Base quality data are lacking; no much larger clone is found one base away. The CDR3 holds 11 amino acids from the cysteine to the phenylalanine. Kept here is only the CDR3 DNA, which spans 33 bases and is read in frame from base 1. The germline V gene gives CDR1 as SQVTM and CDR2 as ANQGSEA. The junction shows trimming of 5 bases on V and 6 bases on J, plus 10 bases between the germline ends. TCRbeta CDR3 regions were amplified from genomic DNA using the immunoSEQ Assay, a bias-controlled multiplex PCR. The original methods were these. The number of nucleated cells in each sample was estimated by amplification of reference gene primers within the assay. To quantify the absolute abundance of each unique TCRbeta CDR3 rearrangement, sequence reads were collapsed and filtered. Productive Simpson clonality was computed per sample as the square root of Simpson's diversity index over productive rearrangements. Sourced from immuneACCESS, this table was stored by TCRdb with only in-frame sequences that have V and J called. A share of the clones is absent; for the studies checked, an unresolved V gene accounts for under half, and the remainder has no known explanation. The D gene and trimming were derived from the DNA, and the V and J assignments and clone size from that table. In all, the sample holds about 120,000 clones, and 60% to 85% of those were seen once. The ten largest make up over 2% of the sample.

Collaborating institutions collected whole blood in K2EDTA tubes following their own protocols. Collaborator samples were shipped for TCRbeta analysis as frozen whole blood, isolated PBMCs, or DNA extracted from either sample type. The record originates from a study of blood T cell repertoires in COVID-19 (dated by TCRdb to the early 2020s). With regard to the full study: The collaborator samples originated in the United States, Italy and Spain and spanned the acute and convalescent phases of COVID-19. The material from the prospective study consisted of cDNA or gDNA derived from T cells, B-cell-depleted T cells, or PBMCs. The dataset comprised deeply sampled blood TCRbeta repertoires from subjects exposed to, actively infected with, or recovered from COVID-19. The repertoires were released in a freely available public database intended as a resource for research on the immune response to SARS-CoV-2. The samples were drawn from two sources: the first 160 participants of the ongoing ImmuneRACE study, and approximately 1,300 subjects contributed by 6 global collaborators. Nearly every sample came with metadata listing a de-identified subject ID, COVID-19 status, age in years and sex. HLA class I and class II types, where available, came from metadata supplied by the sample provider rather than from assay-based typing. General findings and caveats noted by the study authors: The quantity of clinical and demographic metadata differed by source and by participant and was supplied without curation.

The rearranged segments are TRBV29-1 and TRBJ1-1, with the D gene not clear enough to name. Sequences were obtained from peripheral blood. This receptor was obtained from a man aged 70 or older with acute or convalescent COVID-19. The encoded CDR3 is CSVLSQAEAFF. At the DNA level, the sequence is TGCAGCGTTTTATCCCAGGCTGAAGCTTTCTTT.